This T cell receptor beta chain was sequenced during a study of the immune and genomic landscape of osteosarcoma (TCRdb year 2020). For the wider study: The overall cohort was composed of around 50 pediatric and adult patients with high-grade osteosarcoma, and a median age at diagnosis of roughly 25 years (range about 5-90) was recorded. The cohort was enriched for poor-risk disease, as unfavorable pathologic response to standard therapy was shown in 73% of the cohort and around 67% of the cohort were deceased. Patients in the overall cohort were roughly 60% male, and roughly 77% presented with localized disease at diagnosis. To characterize the osteosarcoma immunogenomic landscape, the TCR sequencing results were combined with transcriptome, protein array and immunostaining data. Three patients contributed two samples from the same tumor site. The study profiled osteosarcoma specimens with whole genome, RNA and T-cell receptor sequencing plus immunohistochemistry and reverse phase protein arrays to define immunogenic potential. The goal of the study was to explain why immune checkpoint inhibitors show limited clinical activity in osteosarcoma.

In regard to this clone: Its antigen remains unidentified. Per-base qualities were not stored, and no clone one base away is much larger.

Taken from cysteine to phenylalanine, the CDR3 has 15 residues. Only CDR3 DNA remains: 45 bases, in frame from the first base. V is cut back by 6 bases and J by 5 bases, with 10 bases in the junction unmatched. The germline V gene sets CDR1 to SGHRS and CDR2 to YFSETQ. The ImmunoSEQ Assay (Adaptive Biotechnologies) was used to immunosequence the CDR3 regions of the TCR beta chain. As for the authors' bioinformatics: TCRB rearrangements, read counts, read proportions and gene usage were exported through the ImmunoSEQ Analyzer platform. T-cell clonality was calculated from productive rearrangements as 1 minus Pielou's evenness. In the clonal space homeostasis analysis, clonotypes were sorted into rare, small, medium, large or hyperexpanded (0.01 to 1 of the repertoire) bins. TCR productive clonality was compared across immune clusters C1, C2 and C3 using the Wilcoxon rank sum test. In TCRdb, the immuneACCESS table is reduced to in-frame sequences with V and J assigned. These tables do not hold every clone; where another copy was compared, an unresolved V gene accounts for under half, and the others remain unexplained. V and J calls and clone size follow that table, whereas D and trimming were derived from the DNA. A total of roughly 500 clones appear in this sample, around three quarters of them only once. Around 13% of the sample lies in the top ten.

Specimens were post-treatment primary, local recurrence and metastasis tumors from poor-prognosis patients. Overall study results and their limits: Productive TCR clonality was low overall, averaging around 0.1 with a maximum of roughly 0.3, suggesting limited T-cell clonal expansion. In five cases, the repertoire was dominated by a single hyperexpanded clone, and fewer than 100 T-cell clonotypes were detected in all five cases. Although TCR productive clonality was higher in the immune-hot C3 cluster than in the cold C1 cluster, TCR productive clonality was still low overall. Clonality benchmarks were derived from external normal skin and healthy peripheral blood data rather than from matched normal tissue. Sample size was not determined by any statistical method, because osteosarcoma is rare and all possible samples were collected. Along with the frozen tumor specimens, matched blood was collected from just two patients.

Here the chain combines TRBV5-1 and TRBJ2-7; TRBD1 aligns with 11 central bases. The sequence was obtained from a human donor with osteosarcoma. The sequenced sample consisted of osteosarcoma tumor tissue from the lung. The CDR3 in this case is CASNVIGQGADEQYF. The bases read TGCGCCAGCAACGTGATTGGACAGGGGGCCGACGAGCAGTACTTC.